This T cell receptor beta chain was identified during a study of cytomegalovirus exposure and HLA in healthy donors. The CDR3 is 18 residues long. 60 Vbeta and 13 Jbeta primers were used in PCR. The repertoire was sequenced with immunoSEQ multiplex PCR; TCRdb's copy has only in-frame clones and lacks some. The sample consists of about 160,000 clones, about 76% of them appearing once. The origin of this receptor is a female donor in good health and CMV-seronegative. Source material: PBMCs. This chain connects TRBV21-1 to TRBJ2-3; TRBD2, the table's D call, lacks a check against the DNA. TRBV21-1 is recorded as a pseudogene. CDR3: CASSKVKTSGGSRDTQYF. In nucleotides, the CDR3 is TGTGCCAGCAGCAAAGTTAAGACTAGCGGGGGGAGCAGAGATACGCAGTATTTT.